These 14 T cell receptor beta chains came from one sample sequenced in a study of T-cell memory formation after mild COVID-19. TCRdb reprocessed the 5' RACE reads via MiXCR and lists one record per CDR3 protein. The top ten hold over 20% of the sample, which has 300,000 to 350,000 distinct CDR3 sequences, less than 20% seen once. Sequencing input: PBMCs or a T cell subset sorted from them (not recorded which). The receptors come from a man aged 18 to 29 who had mild COVID-19 (a few samples of this study predate the infection). Cell type and time point are not known.

V usage is TRBV4-3 and J usage is TRBJ1-2; TRBD1 is a possible D gene (6 bases). Germline V gives CDR1 LGHNA, CDR2 YSLEER. The ends were cut back, 1 base at V and 5 bases at J, with 23 bases in the middle. The CDR3 extends over 18 amino acids. The CDR3 sequence is CASSQVGYVGGGVYGYTF. CDR3 DNA: TGCGCCAGCAGCCAAGTTGGATATGTTGGAGGGGGAGTATATGGCTACACCTTC.

V is TRBV5-1 and J is TRBJ1-5; 7 bases are shared with TRBD1. CDR3 length equals 14 residues. CDR1 is SGHRS and CDR2 is YFSETQ in the germline V gene. J was trimmed by 4 bases and V by 4 bases; bases with no gene match: 5. The CDR3 region is CASSPGTENQPQHF. CDR3 DNA: TGCGCCAGCAGCCCGGGGACAGAGAATCAGCCCCAGCATTTT. The whole variable domain, remainder taken from reference TRBV5-1 and TRBJ1-5, is KAGVTQTPRYLIKTRGQQVTLSCSPISGHRSVSWYQQTPGQGLQFLFEYFSETQRNKGNFPGRFSGRQFSNSRSEMNVSTLELGDSALYLCASSPGTENQPQHFGDGTRLSIL.

The chain combines TRBV6-6 with TRBJ1-1; D not resolved. Between the trimmed V and J ends, which lost 6 bases and 11 bases, there was a span of 16 bases. Germline values: CDR1 MNHNY, CDR2 SVGAGI (reference sequence). CDR3 length: 12 residues. DNA of the CDR3: TGTGCCAGCAGCTATGACACGGCTAACGCTTTCTTT. Its protein is CASSYDTANAFF.

This chain uses TRBV7-2 with TRBJ2-5; D perhaps matches TRBD2 (5 bases). V was trimmed by 8 bases and J by 2 bases, leaving 9 bases between them. The germline gives CDR1 SGHTA, CDR2 FQGNSA. The CDR3 has 12 residues. This chain's CDR3 is CASGSFQETQYF. The DNA for the CDR3 is TGTGCCAGCGGGAGTTTTCAAGAGACCCAGTACTTC.

A few counts support this clonotype. The rearrangement uses TRBV12-3 or TRBV12-4 and TRBJ2-5, with D perhaps TRBD2 (5 bases). The CDR3 is made up of 17 amino acids. V was clipped by 6 bases and J by 2 bases, with 22 bases between them. The chain's CDR3 is CASSLGKFGGSQETQYF. The CDR3 nucleotides are TGTGCCAGCAGCCTGGGTAAATTTGGAGGTAGTCAAGAGACCCAGTACTTC.

CDR3 in DNA: TGTGCCAGCAGCCTAGCCGGCTCAGACGGTTACGAGCAGTACGTC. Translated, it gives CASSLAGSDGYEQYV. V gene TRBV7-2 combines with J gene TRBJ2-7, with D possibly matching TRBD2 (5 bases). The CDR3 is made up of 15 amino acids. CDR1 SGHTA and CDR2 FQGNSA come from the germline V gene.

This clonotype has only a few counts. The J gene is TRBJ1-2, the V gene TRBV4-2, with 10 bases matching TRBD1. Unmatched junction bases numbered 6, after V lost 1 base and J lost 4 bases. The germline V gene encodes CDR1 LGHNA and CDR2 YNFKEQ. The CDR3 is 16 residues long. CDR3 protein: CASSQGGTGVSYGYTF. The CDR3 DNA is TGTGCCAGCAGCCAAGGGGGGACAGGGGTCTCCTATGGCTACACCTTC.

V is TRBV7-2 and J is TRBJ1-2; TRBD1 might be the D (6 bases). With 3 bases removed from V and 6 bases from J, the gap between germline ends came to 11 bases. The germline V gene has CDR1 SGHTA and CDR2 FQGNSA. The CDR3 is made up of 13 amino acids. As DNA, the CDR3 is TGTGCCAGCAGCTTCGGGGGGGCAGATGGCTACACCTTC. It encodes CASSFGGADGYTF.

CDR3 DNA: TGTGCCAGCTCACCGCGGTTAGGGACGGTAGCCTACGAGCAGTACTTC. Its translation: CASSPRLGTVAYEQYF. The chain employs TRBV18 and TRBJ2-7, with D perhaps given as TRBD1 or TRBD2 (5 bases each). The CDR3 is made up of 16 amino acids. The V gene's germline CDR1 is KGHSH and CDR2 LQKENI. The V gene lost 3 bases and the J gene lost 2 bases, with 17 bases spanning the gap.

This clonotype was counted many times. This chain joins TRBV11-2 and TRBJ2-5, with D perhaps TRBD1 (6 bases). Germline V gives CDR1 SGHAT, CDR2 FQNNGV. The CDR3 is 13 residues long. V shed 8 bases and J shed 5 bases, with 15 bases lying between them. CDR3 region: CASSRGGLETQYF. CDR3 bases: TGTGCCAGCTCACGTGGGGGCCTGGAGACCCAGTACTTC.

This clonotype has a handful of counts. The rearrangement uses TRBV11-2 and TRBJ1-4; 7 nucleotides align to TRBD1. The CDR3 loop spans 16 amino acids. With 3 bases clipped from V and 5 bases from J, the junction kept 9 bases outside the gene matches. Germline lookup yields CDR1 SGHAT and CDR2 FQNNGV. CDR3 coding DNA: TGTGCCAGCAGCTTGAAATTGGACAGGCAGAATGAAAAACTGTTTTTT. Its protein is CASSLKLDRQNEKLFF.

The rearrangement joins TRBV29-1 to TRBJ2-5; D is unresolved. The V end was cut by 3 bases, the J end by 5 bases, with 10 bases between. CDR1 and CDR2 from the germline V gene are SQVTM and ANQGSEA. This CDR3 comprises 12 residues. CDR3 residues: CSVDETTETQYF. The CDR3, as DNA: TGCAGCGTTGATGAGACGACGGAGACCCAGTACTTC.

This chain connects TRBV11-2 to TRBJ2-1, with TRBD2 identical over 7 bases. From germline, CDR1 is SGHAT and CDR2 FQNNGV. V gave up 8 bases and J gave up 2 bases; unmatched junction bases: 6. The CDR3 has 14 amino acids. The CDR3 spells CASAGVGAYNEQFF. The CDR3 DNA reads TGTGCCAGCGCGGGGGTTGGGGCCTACAATGAGCAGTTCTTC.

This chain connects TRBV29-1 to TRBJ2-5; TRBD1 matches 7 bases. The V gene's germline CDR1 is SQVTM and CDR2 ANQGSEA. The CDR3 extends over 15 amino acids. Trimming took 7 bases from V and 1 from J; bases not matched to a gene: 12. The CDR3 reads CSAGPGTDVQETQYF. The DNA of the CDR3 is TGCAGCGCTGGACCCGGGACAGACGTCCAAGAGACCCAGTACTTC.